This TCR beta chain appears in the sequencing data of a study of T cell changes during pregnancy in multiple sclerosis. Libraries were prepared by immunoSEQ multiplex PCR; TCRdb keeps only in-frame clonotypes and omits some of them. The sample includes fewer than 15,000 clones, roughly 90% of them seen just once. V shed 6 bases, J shed 3 bases, and the junction held 8 bases outside the gene matches. CDR3 length: 15 residues. Per germline, CDR1 MNHEY and CDR2 SMNVEV (reference sequence). Points on this clone: The sample carries other DNA sequences with the same CDR3.

The sequencing used CD8+ T cells from peripheral blood mononuclear cells, collected in the first trimester of pregnancy. This receptor was obtained from a female donor with multiple sclerosis, enrolled in a pregnancy study. This chain uses TRBV27 with TRBJ2-7; TRBD2 matches at 10 bases. Here the CDR3 DNA reads TGTGCCAGCAGCCATTCGGGACTAGCGAGCTACGAGCAGTACTTC. Translation gives CASSHSGLASYEQYF.